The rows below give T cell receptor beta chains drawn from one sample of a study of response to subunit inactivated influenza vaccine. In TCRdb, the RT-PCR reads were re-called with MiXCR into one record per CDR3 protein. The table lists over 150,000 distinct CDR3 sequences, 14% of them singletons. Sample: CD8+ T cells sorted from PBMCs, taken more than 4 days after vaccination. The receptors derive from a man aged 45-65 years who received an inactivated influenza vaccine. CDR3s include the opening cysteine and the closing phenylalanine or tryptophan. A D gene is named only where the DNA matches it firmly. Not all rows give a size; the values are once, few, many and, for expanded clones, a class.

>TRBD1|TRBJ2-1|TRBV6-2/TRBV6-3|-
TGTGCCAGCAGCAGGGACAGGGAGCCCTACAATGAGCAGTTCTTC
CASSRDREPYNEQFF
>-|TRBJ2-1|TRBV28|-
TGTGCCAGCAGTTTAGGGACGCGGGCGTATGAGCAGTTCTTC
CASSLGTRAYEQFF
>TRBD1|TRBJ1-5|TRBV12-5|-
TGTGCTAGTGCCCTAGGACAGGGGGTTCAGCCCCAGCATTTT
CASALGQGVQPQHF
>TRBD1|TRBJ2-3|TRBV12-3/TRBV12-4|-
TGTGCCAGCAGAATCCCCAGGGGGTTATGGGATACGCAGTATTTT
CASRIPRGLWDTQYF
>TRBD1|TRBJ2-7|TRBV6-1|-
TGTGCCAGCGGGACCGTCGGGACAGGTTCCCTCGAGCAGTACTTC
CASGTVGTGSLEQYF
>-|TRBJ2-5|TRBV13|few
TGTGCCAGCAGCGGACCGGTTGAGACCCAGTACTTC
CASSGPVETQYF
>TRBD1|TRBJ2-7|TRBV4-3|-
TGCGCCAGCAGCCAAGAATGGGACAGGGAGGAGCAGTACTTC
CASSQEWDREEQYF
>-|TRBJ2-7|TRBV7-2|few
TGTGCCAGCAGTTCTTCCCTGCTCTACTACGAGCAGTACTTC
CASSSSLLYYEQYF
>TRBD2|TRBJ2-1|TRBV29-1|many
TGCAGCGTTGTGGGGACTAGCAGCAATGAGCAGTTCTTC
CSVVGTSSNEQFF
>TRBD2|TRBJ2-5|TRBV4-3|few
TGCGCCAGCAGCCAAGATTTGCTCGCGGGGGGTCAAGAGACCCAGTACTTC
CASSQDLLAGGQETQYF
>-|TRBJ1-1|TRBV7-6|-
TGTGCCAGCAGCTTTAGTGGGGGGAACACTGAAGCTTTCTTT
CASSFSGGNTEAFF
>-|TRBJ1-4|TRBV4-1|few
TGCGCCAGCAGCCACTTACTCACAGGGTCGGACGAAAAACTGTTTTTT
CASSHLLTGSDEKLFF
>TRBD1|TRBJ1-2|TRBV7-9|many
TGTGCCAGCAGCCTCGGACAGGGGGCAGGTGGCTACACCTTC
CASSLGQGAGGYTF
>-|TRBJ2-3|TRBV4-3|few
TGCGCCAGCAGACGGGTTGGGGCAGATACGCAGTATTTT
CASRRVGADTQYF
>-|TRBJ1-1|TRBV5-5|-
TGTGCCAGCAGCTTCACAGGCTCGGAAGCTTTCTTT
CASSFTGSEAFF
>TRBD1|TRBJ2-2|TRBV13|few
TGTGCCAGCAGCTCTTTCCGGGACAGGGTTGGGACCGGGGAGCTGTTTTTT
CASSSFRDRVGTGELFF
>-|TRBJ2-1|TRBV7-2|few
TGTGCCAGCAGCTTTGCGGCGGGCTTCGAGGGGAATGAGCAGTTCTTC
CASSFAAGFEGNEQFF
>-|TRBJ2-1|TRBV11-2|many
TGTGCCAGCAGCTTAGACGGGGTGAGGAATGAGCAGTTCTTC
CASSLDGVRNEQFF
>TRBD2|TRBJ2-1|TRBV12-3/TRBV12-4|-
TGTGCCAGCAGTGAGATGTCAGCGGGGTCCTACAATGAGCAGTTCTTC
CASSEMSAGSYNEQFF
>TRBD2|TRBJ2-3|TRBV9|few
TGTGCCAGCAGCGCTAGCGGGGCGGGGGATACGCAGTATTTT
CASSASGAGDTQYF
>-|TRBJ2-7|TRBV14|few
TGTGCCAGCAGCCAAGAATCCCACGAGCAGTACTTC
CASSQESHEQYF
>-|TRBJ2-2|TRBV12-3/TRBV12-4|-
TGTGCCAGCAGTTCCCACTTCTGGACTAGGGGGGAGTCTAACACCGGGGAGCTGTTTTTT
CASSSHFWTRGESNTGELFF
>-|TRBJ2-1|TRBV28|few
TGTGCCAGCAGTCTTAGTCCCGGTAATGAGCAGTTCTTC
CASSLSPGNEQFF
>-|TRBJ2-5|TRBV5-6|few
TGTGCCAGCAGCGCTGAGTATCGCCAAGAGACCCAGTACTTC
CASSAEYRQETQYF
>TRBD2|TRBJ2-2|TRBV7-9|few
TGTGCCAGCAGCTTTCTAGCGGGGGGGCCTTTCGGCGGGGAGCTGTTTTTT
CASSFLAGGPFGGELFF
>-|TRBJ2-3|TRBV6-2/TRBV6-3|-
TGTGCCAGCAGTAAGCCCCCGTACGACTCGACGCTGGGCACAGATACGCAGTATTTT
CASSKPPYDSTLGTDTQYF
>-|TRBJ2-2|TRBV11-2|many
TGTGCCAGCAGTTCCCTCGCCGGGCGGCCGAACACCGGGGAGCTGTTTTTT
CASSSLAGRPNTGELFF
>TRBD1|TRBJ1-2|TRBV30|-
TGTGCCTGGAGTGTACTTGGACAGGGGCATGGCTACACCTTC
CAWSVLGQGHGYTF
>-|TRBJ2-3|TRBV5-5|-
TGTGCCAGCAGCTTGTGGGGGGCGGCAGATACGCAGTATTTT
CASSLWGAADTQYF
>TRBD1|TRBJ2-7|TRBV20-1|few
TGCAGTGCCAAATCCGGGACAGGGTTCCACGAGCAGTACTTC
CSAKSGTGFHEQYF
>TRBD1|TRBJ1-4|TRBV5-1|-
TGCGCCAGCAGCTTAGGGGACAGTAATGAAAAACTGTTTTTT
CASSLGDSNEKLFF
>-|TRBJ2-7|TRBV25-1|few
TGTGCCAGCGGGGGAAACTCCTACGAGCAGTACTTC
CASGGNSYEQYF
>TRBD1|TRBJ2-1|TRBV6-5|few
TGTGCCAGCAGTTTTTCCCCCGGACAGGGCGTTTACAATGAGCAGTTCTTC
CASSFSPGQGVYNEQFF
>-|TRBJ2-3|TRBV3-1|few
TGTGCCAGCAGCCCCCACGGGGCGGGCTTCACAGATACGCAGTATTTT
CASSPHGAGFTDTQYF
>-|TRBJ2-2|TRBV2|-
TGTGCCAGCGGCCAGAACATCGGGGAGCTGTTTTTT
CASGQNIGELFF
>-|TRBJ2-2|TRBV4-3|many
TGCGCCAGCAGCCAAGATCCCGACGACCACGAGGACGGGGAGCTGTTTTTT
CASSQDPDDHEDGELFF
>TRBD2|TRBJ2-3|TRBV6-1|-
TGTGCCAGCAGCACGACTAGCGGGGGCGCTAGCACAGATACGCAGTATTTT
CASSTTSGGASTDTQYF
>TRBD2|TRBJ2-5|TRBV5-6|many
TGTGCCAGCAGCTGGGACCCCATGGCGGGGGGTCGAGAGACCCAGTACTTC
CASSWDPMAGGRETQYF
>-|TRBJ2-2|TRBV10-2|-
TGCGCCAGCCGCCGGACACCCCCAGCCGGGGAGCTGTTTTTT
CASRRTPPAGELFF
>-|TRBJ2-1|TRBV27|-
TGTGCCAGCAGTTTAACGAACAATGAGCAGTTCTTC
CASSLTNNEQFF
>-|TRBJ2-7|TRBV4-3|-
TGCGCCAGCCAAAAGGCAGGGGAGGTCTACGAGCAGTACTTC
CASQKAGEVYEQYF
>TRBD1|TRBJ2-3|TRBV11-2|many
TGTGCCAGCAGCTTAGTTGCCGGGACAGGGGGCGCAGATACGCAGTATTTT
CASSLVAGTGGADTQYF
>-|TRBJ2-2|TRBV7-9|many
TGTGCCAGCAGCTCAATAGCGGACTTCACCGGGGAGCTGTTTTTT
CASSSIADFTGELFF
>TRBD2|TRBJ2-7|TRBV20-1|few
TGCAGTGCTAGAGCGGGAGGGCCCTTCTACGAGCAGTACTTC
CSARAGGPFYEQYF
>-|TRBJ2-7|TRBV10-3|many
TGTGCCATCAGTGCGCAGGTGAGCTCCTACGAGCAGTACTTC
CAISAQVSSYEQYF